This T cell receptor beta chain was retrieved from a study of blood T cell repertoires in COVID-19. Study background: Specimens from acute and convalescent COVID-19 originated in the United States, Italy and Spain.

CDR3 length equals 14 residues. The V gene's germline CDR1 is MGHRA and CDR2 YSYEKL. V was pared by 4 bases and J by 2 bases, with 12 bases between. Authors' analysis steps: How many nucleated cells were present was estimated from reference gene primer amplification. Assay used: immunoSEQ multiplex PCR; TCRdb lists only in-frame clones, some missing. Clonal size and the V and J genes are those of that table, whereas D and trimming came from the DNA. This table holds about 47,000 clones, roughly 80% found once. The TCR was taken from a human donor with acute or convalescent COVID-19. The donor label of this sample is uncertain. The J gene is TRBJ2-7, the V gene TRBV4-1, with D perhaps TRBD1 (6 bases). The sequenced sample consisted of peripheral blood. The CDR3, as DNA: TGCGCCAGCAGCCGGGCAGGGGAACCCTACGAGCAGTACTTC. Residues: CASSRAGEPYEQYF.